This TCR beta chain was observed in a study of early T cells in non-severe SARS-CoV-2 infection (dated by TCRdb to about 2021). Context from the whole study: Because TCR sequencing was done on bulk RNA from unsorted whole blood, the alpha and beta chains could not be paired. What the authors observed across the whole study: VDJdb matching was skewed toward anti-spike CD8 responses and likely underestimated virus-specific expansions, missing private and CD4 specificities.

The sample holds many counts of this clonotype. Its antigen is not yet known. Base qualities are missing; no much larger clone stands one base away. Libraries were made using 5' RACE. The sequencing machine was a NextSeq 500. Unique molecular identifiers were attached to individual cDNA molecules in the TCR library protocol so that sequencing error and PCR bias could be corrected. Both TCR alpha and beta chains were sequenced, and tight co-correlation was observed between alpha and beta sequence abundances in each sample. In the authors' own workflow: Decombinator V4 was used to annotate TCR sequences for V gene, J gene and CDR3. Expanded TCRs were defined as changing significantly between any two time points under a Poisson model with p below 0.0001. TCR abundances were normalised to the total number of TCRs sequenced per sample and expressed as counts per million. TRAV1-2 paired with TRAJ12, TRAJ20 or TRAJ33 defined MAIT TCRs, while TRAV10 paired with TRAJ18 defined iNKT TCRs. VDJdb, accessed 1 November 2021, was searched for CMV, EBV and SARS-CoV-2 annotated TCRs, with TCRs annotated for multiple antigens excluded. The public reads were reprocessed in TCRdb via fastp at Q25 and MiXCR, keeping in-frame beta chains. Rows matching on CDR3 protein sequence are summarized as one entry with the most common DNA and genes. The V and J calls and clone size come from TCRdb's table, not from the authors' own analysis. This sample has some 40,000 distinct CDR3 sequences in its table, and about 8% of those were observed once. The biggest ten clones account for over 10% of the sample.

Set within a cohort of healthcare workers in London, UK, this nested case-control study involved weekly PCR testing of nasopharyngeal swabs along with blood sampling. Healthcare workers were recruited between 23 and 31 March 2020, during the week of the UK lockdown, and were followed weekly for up to about 15 weeks. Deletion took 0 bases off V and 1 base off J, with a span of 10 bases between the germline ends. From the cysteine through the phenylalanine, the CDR3 covers 15 amino acids. The entry retains the CDR3 DNA only, 45 bases that are in frame from base 1. From the germline V gene (reference sequence), CDR1 is LNHNV and CDR2 is YYDKDF.

The clonotype was recovered from an adult who was a healthcare worker with PCR-confirmed SARS-CoV-2 infection or an uninfected control (not recorded which). The chain couples TRBV15 to TRBJ2-7; the D region possibly corresponds to TRBD1 (6 bases align). This specimen was whole blood, taken at baseline. The nucleotide sequence reads TGTGCCACCAGCAGAGATACGCAGGGGTCCTACGAGCAGTACTTC. It codes for CATSRDTQGSYEQYF.